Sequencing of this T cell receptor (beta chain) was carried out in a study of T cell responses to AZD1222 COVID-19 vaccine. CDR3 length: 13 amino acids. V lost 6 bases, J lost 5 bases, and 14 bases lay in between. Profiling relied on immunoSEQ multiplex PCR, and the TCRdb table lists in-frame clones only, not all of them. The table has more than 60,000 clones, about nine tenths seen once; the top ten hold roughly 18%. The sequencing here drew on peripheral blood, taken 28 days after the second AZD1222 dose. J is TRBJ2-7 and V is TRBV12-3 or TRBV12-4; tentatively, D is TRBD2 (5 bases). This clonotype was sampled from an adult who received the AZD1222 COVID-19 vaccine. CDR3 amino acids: CASRLRGNHEQYF. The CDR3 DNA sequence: TGTGCCAGCAGACTAAGAGGGAACCACGAGCAGTACTTC.